A selection of T cell receptor beta chains follows, all from one sample in a study of regulatory T cells in long-lasting Graves disease. TCRdb re-analysed the multiplex PCR reads in MiXCR, keeping a single row per CDR3 protein. The table lists some 330,000 distinct CDR3 sequences, about 10% of them singletons. The same data also contributed to another study, on T cells in Graves' hyperthyroidism and ophthalmopathy.

Sequences were derived from peripheral blood mononuclear cells (PBMCs), sampled at new diagnosis, from a patient treated with antithyroid drugs. These receptors were obtained from a woman aged 18-35 years with Graves disease. Both conserved end residues are part of each CDR3. Each record gives: CDR3 protein, D gene, V gene, J gene. D genes are given only for firm matches.

CDR3: CATSASQGGFSGYTF; D: NA; V: TRBV24-1; J: TRBJ1-2
CDR3: CAWTTVRVAGYTF; D: NA; V: TRBV30; J: TRBJ1-2
CDR3: CASSFDMSVFGYTF; D: NA; V: TRBV27; J: TRBJ1-2
CDR3: CASSNTGVVSYEQYF; D: TRBD1; V: TRBV28; J: TRBJ2-7
CDR3: CASSPLGLRADTQYF; D: NA; V: TRBV7-2; J: TRBJ2-3
CDR3: CASSYLAQEQFF; D: NA; V: TRBV6-5; J: TRBJ2-1
CDR3: CAGQGDSNYGYTF; D: TRBD1; V: TRBV6-1; J: TRBJ1-2
CDR3: CASSLDPGGAGNTYNEQFF; D: NA; V: TRBV11-2; J: TRBJ2-1
CDR3: CATSRGGTVGYGYTF; D: TRBD1; V: TRBV15; J: TRBJ1-2
CDR3: CASRAGGRSTQYF; D: TRBD2; V: TRBV2; J: TRBJ2-3
CDR3: CASSYSGGQGREAFF; D: TRBD1; V: TRBV6-2/TRBV6-3; J: TRBJ1-1
CDR3: CASSYMGQGSTEAFF; D: NA; V: TRBV6-2/TRBV6-3; J: TRBJ1-1
CDR3: CASSLDQSNQPQHF; D: NA; V: TRBV5-6; J: TRBJ1-5
CDR3: CASSQSRGDGYTF; D: NA; V: TRBV16; J: TRBJ1-2
CDR3: CSARERADNEQFF; D: NA; V: TRBV20-1; J: TRBJ2-1
CDR3: CSAPRRGETQYF; D: NA; V: TRBV20-1; J: TRBJ2-5
CDR3: CASQEGVVAGELFF; D: NA; V: TRBV12-3/TRBV12-4; J: TRBJ2-2
CDR3: CASSLSALQTPQETQYF; D: NA; V: TRBV5-4; J: TRBJ2-5
CDR3: CASSLTRGLETQYF; D: TRBD1; V: TRBV5-4; J: TRBJ2-5
CDR3: CASSEGGGTDTQYF; D: NA; V: TRBV10-1; J: TRBJ2-3
CDR3: CSARDYQAGINEQFF; D: TRBD2; V: TRBV20-1; J: TRBJ2-1
CDR3: CASSQEWGYEAFF; D: NA; V: TRBV3-1; J: TRBJ1-1
CDR3: CASSAVGLADTDTQYF; D: TRBD2; V: TRBV2; J: TRBJ2-3
CDR3: CASSFWGLADEQYF; D: NA; V: TRBV11-2; J: TRBJ2-7
CDR3: CASSYPGQVSYNSPLHF; D: TRBD1; V: TRBV6-2/TRBV6-3; J: TRBJ1-6
CDR3: CASSQDEGLDYGYTF; D: NA; V: TRBV4-3; J: TRBJ1-2
CDR3: CASSYAGTSGGNEQFF; D: TRBD2; V: TRBV6-2/TRBV6-3; J: TRBJ2-1
CDR3: CATSRDRAIEQFF; D: TRBD1; V: TRBV6-1; J: TRBJ2-1
CDR3: CASSSGQGAYTEAFF; D: TRBD1; V: TRBV5-8; J: TRBJ1-1
CDR3: CASSFGLKDQPQHF; D: NA; V: TRBV11-2; J: TRBJ1-5
CDR3: CASVRGGNTESFF; D: NA; V: TRBV2; J: TRBJ1-1
CDR3: CASTPGGGQPQHF; D: NA; V: TRBV7-6; J: TRBJ1-5
CDR3: CASSPIAQREKLFF; D: NA; V: TRBV4-1; J: TRBJ1-4
CDR3: CASSPPVPSTATQYF; D: NA; V: TRBV28; J: TRBJ2-3
CDR3: CASSLRGGSNYGYTF; D: TRBD1; V: TRBV7-3; J: TRBJ1-2
CDR3: CASSLYLNGYTF; D: NA; V: TRBV7-2; J: TRBJ1-2
CDR3: CASSPPGTGRFGSFF; D: TRBD1; V: TRBV7-9; J: TRBJ2-1
CDR3: CASSFSLLGTASYEQYF; D: TRBD1; V: TRBV28; J: TRBJ2-7
CDR3: CASSLDISGSSYNEQFF; D: NA; V: TRBV11-2; J: TRBJ2-1
CDR3: CSARTGTGSGNTIYF; D: TRBD1; V: TRBV20-1; J: TRBJ1-3
CDR3: CATILGGKGKDTGELFF; D: NA; V: TRBV6-1; J: TRBJ2-2
CDR3: CATCRDRVETQYF; D: TRBD1; V: TRBV10-3; J: TRBJ2-5
CDR3: CSASQSRPGPYEQYF; D: NA; V: TRBV20-1; J: TRBJ2-7
CDR3: CASSSDGPYEQYF; D: NA; V: TRBV7-9; J: TRBJ2-7
CDR3: CASSLVSSRIDTQYF; D: NA; V: TRBV7-2; J: TRBJ2-3
CDR3: CASSLRQPQHF; D: NA; V: TRBV28; J: TRBJ1-5
CDR3: CRVGTSPQYTQYF; D: TRBD2; V: TRBV20-1; J: TRBJ2-3
CDR3: CASSAVGGYEQYF; D: NA; V: TRBV28; J: TRBJ2-7
CDR3: CASSQYRGKGYTF; D: NA; V: TRBV4-2; J: TRBJ1-2
CDR3: CASSPSSGRADEQYF; D: TRBD2; V: TRBV27; J: TRBJ2-7
CDR3: CASSYTKQETQYF; D: NA; V: TRBV6-5; J: TRBJ2-5
CDR3: CASNDRGDRTEAFF; D: TRBD1; V: TRBV6-2/TRBV6-3; J: TRBJ1-1
CDR3: CATSGRGNYGYTF; D: NA; V: TRBV27; J: TRBJ1-2
CDR3: CASSGDRDYGYTF; D: TRBD1; V: TRBV7-6; J: TRBJ1-2
CDR3: CASRPGLAGAEEQFF; D: TRBD2; V: TRBV5-1; J: TRBJ2-1
CDR3: CASRDTLAGGDVF; D: TRBD2; V: TRBV6-1; J: TRBJ2-1